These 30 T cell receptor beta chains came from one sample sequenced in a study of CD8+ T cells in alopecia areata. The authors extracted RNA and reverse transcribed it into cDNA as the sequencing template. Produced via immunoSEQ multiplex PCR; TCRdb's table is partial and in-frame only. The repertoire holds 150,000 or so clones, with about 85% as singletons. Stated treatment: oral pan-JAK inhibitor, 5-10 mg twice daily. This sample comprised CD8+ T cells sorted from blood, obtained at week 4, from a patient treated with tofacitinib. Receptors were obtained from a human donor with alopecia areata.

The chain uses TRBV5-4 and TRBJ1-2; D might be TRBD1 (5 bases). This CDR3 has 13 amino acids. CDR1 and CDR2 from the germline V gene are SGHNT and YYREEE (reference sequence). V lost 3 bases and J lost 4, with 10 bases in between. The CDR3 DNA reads TGTGCCAGCAGCTCACAGGAACTCTATGGCTACACCTTC. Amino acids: CASSSQELYGYTF.

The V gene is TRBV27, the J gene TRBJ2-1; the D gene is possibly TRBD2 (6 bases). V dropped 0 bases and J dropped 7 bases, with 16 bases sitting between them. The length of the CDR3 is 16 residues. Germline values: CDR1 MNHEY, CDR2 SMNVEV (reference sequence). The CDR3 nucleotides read TGTGCCAGCAGTTTATCTGTCCCTAGCGCAAGGAATGAGCAGTTCTTC. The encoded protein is CASSLSVPSARNEQFF.

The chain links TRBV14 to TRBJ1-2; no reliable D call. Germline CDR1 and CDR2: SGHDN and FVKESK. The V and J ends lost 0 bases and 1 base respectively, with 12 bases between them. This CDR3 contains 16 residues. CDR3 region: CASSQDFEGFNYGYTF. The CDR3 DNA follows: TGTGCCAGCAGCCAAGATTTCGAGGGATTTAACTATGGCTACACCTTC.

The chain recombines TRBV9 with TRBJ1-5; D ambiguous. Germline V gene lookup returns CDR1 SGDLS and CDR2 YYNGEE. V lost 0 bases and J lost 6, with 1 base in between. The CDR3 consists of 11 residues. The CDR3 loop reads CASSVVQPQHF. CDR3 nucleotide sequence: TGTGCCAGCAGCGTAGTTCAGCCCCAGCATTTT. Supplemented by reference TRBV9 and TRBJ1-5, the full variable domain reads DSGVTQTPKHLITATGQRVTLRCSPRSGDLSVYWYQQSLDQGLQFLIQYYNGEERAKGNILERFSAQQFPDLHSELNLSSLELGDSALYFCASSVVQPQHFGDGTRLSIL.

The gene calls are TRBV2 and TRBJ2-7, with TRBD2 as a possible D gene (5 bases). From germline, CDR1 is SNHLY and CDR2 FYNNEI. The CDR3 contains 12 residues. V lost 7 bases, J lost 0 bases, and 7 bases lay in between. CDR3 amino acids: CASTGSSYEQYF. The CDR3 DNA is TGTGCCAGCACGGGGTCCTCCTACGAGCAGTACTTC.

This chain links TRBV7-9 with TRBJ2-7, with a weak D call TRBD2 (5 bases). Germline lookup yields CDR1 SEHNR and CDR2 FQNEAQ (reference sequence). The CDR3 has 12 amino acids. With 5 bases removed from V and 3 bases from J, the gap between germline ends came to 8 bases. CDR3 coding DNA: TGTGCCAGCAGCGCCCGGGACTACGAGCAGTACTTC. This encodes CASSARDYEQYF.

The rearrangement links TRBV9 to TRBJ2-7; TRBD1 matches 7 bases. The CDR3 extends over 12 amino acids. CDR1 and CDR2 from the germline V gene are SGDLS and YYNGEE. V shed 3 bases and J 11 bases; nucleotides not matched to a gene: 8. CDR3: CASSGQGPTEYF. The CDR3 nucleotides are TGTGCCAGCAGCGGACAGGGACCGACGGAGTACTTC.

CDR3 region: CSVRVDGELFF. The CDR3 DNA follows: TGCAGCGTTCGGGTGGACGGGGAGCTGTTTTTT. The chain has TRBV29-1 and TRBJ2-2; D unclear. This CDR3 is built from 11 residues. The V end lost 5 bases, the J end lost 7 bases, and 8 bases lay between the germline ends. Germline V gene data show CDR1 as SQVTM and CDR2 as ANQGSEA.

CDR3 in DNA: TGTGCCTGGGGGGACTCCACAGATACGCAGTATTTT. Its protein product is CAWGDSTDTQYF. The chain recombines TRBV30 with TRBJ2-3; tentative D call: TRBD2 (6 bases). The CDR3 length is 12 residues. CDR1 is GTSNPN and CDR2 is SVGIG in the germline V gene (reference sequence). Trimming shortened V by 5 bases and J by 2 bases, and 8 bases separated the two germline ends.

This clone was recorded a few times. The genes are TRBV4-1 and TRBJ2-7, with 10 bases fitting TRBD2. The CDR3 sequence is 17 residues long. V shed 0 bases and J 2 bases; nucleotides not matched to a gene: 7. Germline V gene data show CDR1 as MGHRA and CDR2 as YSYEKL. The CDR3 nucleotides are TGCGCCAGCAGCCAAGAGGGAGGACTAGCGGCCACCTACGAGCAGTACTTC. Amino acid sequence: CASSQEGGLAATYEQYF.

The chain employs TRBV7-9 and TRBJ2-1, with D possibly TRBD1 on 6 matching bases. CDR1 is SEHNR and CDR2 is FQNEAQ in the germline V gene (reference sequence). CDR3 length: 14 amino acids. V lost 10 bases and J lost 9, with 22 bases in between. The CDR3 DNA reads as TGTGCCACTTATACAGGGTTCGGGGCAATTGAGCAGTTCTTC. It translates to CATYTGFGAIEQFF.

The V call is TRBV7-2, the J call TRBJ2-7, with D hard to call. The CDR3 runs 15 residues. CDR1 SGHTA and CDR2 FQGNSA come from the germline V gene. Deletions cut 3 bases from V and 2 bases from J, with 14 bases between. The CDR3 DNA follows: TGTGCCAGCAGCTTGGATCCTCCGCCGGCCTACGAGCAGTACTTC. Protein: CASSLDPPPAYEQYF.

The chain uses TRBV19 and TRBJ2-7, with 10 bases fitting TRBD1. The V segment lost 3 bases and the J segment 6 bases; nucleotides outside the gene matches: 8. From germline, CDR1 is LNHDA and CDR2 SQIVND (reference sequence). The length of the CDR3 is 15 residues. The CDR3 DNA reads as TGTGCCAGTAGTATCGGGGACAGGGGATCGGGCGAGCAGTACTTC. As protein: CASSIGDRGSGEQYF. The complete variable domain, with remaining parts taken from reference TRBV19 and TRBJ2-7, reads DGGITQSPKYLFRKEGQNVTLSCEQNLNHDAMYWYRQDPGQGLRLIYYSQIVNDFQKGDIAEGYSVSREKKESFPLTVTSAQKNPTAFYLCASSIGDRGSGEQYFGPGTRLTVT.

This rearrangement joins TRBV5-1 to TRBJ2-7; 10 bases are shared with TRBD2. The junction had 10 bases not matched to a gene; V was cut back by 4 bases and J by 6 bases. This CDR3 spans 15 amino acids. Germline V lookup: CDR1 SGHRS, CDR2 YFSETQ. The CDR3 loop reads CASSTEGLAGVEQYF. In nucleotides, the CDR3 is TGCGCCAGCAGCACGGAGGGCCTAGCGGGAGTCGAGCAGTACTTC.

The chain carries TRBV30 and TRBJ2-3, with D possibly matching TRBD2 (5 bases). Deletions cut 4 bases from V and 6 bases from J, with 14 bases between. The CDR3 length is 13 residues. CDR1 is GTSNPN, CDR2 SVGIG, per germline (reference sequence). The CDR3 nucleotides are TGTGCCTGGACGCAAAAAAGGAGGGATACGCAGTATTTT. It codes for CAWTQKRRDTQYF.

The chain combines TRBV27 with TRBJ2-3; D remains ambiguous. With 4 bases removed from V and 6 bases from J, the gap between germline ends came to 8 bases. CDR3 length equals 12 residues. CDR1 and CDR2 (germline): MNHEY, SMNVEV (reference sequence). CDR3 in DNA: TGTGCCAGCAGTTGGGGATCGGATACGCAGTATTTT. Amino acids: CASSWGSDTQYF.

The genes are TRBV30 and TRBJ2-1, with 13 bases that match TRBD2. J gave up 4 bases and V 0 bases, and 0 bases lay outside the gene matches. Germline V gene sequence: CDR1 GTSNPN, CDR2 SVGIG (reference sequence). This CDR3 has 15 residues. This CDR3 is CAWSVTSGGYNEQFF. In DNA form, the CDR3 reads TGTGCCTGGAGTGTGACTAGCGGGGGGTACAATGAGCAGTTCTTC.

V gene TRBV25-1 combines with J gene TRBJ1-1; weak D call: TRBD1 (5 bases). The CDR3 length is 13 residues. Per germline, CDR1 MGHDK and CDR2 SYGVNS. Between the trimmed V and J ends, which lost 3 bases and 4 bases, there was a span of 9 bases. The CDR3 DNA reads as TGTGCCAGCAGTGAGCGGGGGAGCACTGAAGCTTTCTTT. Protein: CASSERGSTEAFF.

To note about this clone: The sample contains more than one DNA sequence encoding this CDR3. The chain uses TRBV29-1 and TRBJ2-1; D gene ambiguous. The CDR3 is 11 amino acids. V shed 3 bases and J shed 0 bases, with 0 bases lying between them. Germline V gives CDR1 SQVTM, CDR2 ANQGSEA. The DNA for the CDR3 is TGCAGCGTTGACTCCTACAATGAGCAGTTCTTC. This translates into CSVDSYNEQFF.

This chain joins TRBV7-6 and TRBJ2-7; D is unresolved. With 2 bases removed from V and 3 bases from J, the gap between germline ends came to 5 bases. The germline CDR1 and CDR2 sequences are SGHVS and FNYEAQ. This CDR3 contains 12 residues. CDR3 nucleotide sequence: TGTGCCAGCAGCTTATCCGACTACGAGCAGTACTTC. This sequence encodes CASSLSDYEQYF.

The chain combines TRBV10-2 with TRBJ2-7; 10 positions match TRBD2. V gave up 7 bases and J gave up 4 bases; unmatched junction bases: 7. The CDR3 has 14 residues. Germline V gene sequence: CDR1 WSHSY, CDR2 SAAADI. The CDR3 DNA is TGCGCCAGCAAAGCTAGCGGGAGTGTGTACGAGCAGTACTTC. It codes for CASKASGSVYEQYF.

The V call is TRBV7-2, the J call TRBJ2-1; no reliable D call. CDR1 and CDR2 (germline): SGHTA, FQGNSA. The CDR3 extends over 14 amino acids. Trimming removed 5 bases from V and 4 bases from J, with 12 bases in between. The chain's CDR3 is CASSPSPAYNEQFF. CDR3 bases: TGTGCCAGCAGCCCGAGCCCGGCTTACAATGAGCAGTTCTTC.

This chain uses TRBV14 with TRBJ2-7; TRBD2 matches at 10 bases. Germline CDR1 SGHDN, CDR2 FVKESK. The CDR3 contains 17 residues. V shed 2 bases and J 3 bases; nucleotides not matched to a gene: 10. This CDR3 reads CASSQIPYSSGGYEQYF. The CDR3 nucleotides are TGTGCCAGCAGCCAAATTCCGTATTCTAGCGGGGGCTACGAGCAGTACTTC. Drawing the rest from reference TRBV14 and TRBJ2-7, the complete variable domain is EAGVTQFPSHSVIEKGQTVTLRCDPISGHDNLYWYRRVMGKEIKFLLHFVKESKQDESGMPNNRFLAERTGGTYSTLKVQPAELEDSGVYFCASSQIPYSSGGYEQYFGPGTRLTVT.

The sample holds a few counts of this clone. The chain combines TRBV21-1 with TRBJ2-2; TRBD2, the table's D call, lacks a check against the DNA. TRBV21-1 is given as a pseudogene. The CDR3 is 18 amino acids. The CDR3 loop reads CASSKSPRGRGYTGELFF. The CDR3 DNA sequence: TGTGCCAGCAGCAAGTCCCCCCGCGGGAGAGGGTACACCGGGGAGCTGTTTTTT.

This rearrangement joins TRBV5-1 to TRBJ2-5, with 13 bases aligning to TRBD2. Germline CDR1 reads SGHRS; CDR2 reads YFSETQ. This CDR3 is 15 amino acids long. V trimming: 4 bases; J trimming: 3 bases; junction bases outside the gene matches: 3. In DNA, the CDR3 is TGCGCCAGCAGCGGTGGACTAGCGGGAGAAGAGACCCAGTACTTC. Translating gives CASSGGLAGEETQYF. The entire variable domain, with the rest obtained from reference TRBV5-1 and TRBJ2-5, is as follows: KAGVTQTPRYLIKTRGQQVTLSCSPISGHRSVSWYQQTPGQGLQFLFEYFSETQRNKGNFPGRFSGRQFSNSRSEMNVSTLELGDSALYLCASSGGLAGEETQYFGPGTRLLVL.

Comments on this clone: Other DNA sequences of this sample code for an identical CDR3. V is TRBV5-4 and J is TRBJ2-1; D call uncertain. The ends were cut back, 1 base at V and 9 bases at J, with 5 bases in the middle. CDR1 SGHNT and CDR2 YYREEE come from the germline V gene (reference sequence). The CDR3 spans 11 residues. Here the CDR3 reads CASSLSGEQFF. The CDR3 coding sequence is TGTGCCAGCAGCTTGTCTGGTGAGCAGTTCTTC.

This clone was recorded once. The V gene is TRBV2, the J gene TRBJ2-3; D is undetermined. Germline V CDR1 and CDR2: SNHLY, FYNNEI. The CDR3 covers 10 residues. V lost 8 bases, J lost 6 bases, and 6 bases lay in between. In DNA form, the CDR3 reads TGTGCCAGCGGTGTCGATACGCAGTATTTT. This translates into CASGVDTQYF.

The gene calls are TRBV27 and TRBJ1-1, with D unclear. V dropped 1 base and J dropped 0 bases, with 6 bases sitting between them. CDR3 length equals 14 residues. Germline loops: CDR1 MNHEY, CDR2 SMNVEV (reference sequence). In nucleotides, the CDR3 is TGTGCCAGCAGTTTATTAGGGTTGAACACTGAAGCTTTCTTT. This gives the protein CASSLLGLNTEAFF.

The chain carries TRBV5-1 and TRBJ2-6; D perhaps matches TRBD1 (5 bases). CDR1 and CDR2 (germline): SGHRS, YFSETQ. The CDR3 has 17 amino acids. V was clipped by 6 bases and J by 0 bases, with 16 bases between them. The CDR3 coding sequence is TGCGCCAGCACCTCCCCGACAGTTGACTCTGGGGCCAACGTCCTGACTTTC. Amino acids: CASTSPTVDSGANVLTF.

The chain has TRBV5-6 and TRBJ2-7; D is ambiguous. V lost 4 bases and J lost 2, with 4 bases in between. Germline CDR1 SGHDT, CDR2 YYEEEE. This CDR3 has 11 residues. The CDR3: CASSGAYEQYF. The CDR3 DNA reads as TGTGCCAGCAGCGGGGCCTACGAGCAGTACTTC.